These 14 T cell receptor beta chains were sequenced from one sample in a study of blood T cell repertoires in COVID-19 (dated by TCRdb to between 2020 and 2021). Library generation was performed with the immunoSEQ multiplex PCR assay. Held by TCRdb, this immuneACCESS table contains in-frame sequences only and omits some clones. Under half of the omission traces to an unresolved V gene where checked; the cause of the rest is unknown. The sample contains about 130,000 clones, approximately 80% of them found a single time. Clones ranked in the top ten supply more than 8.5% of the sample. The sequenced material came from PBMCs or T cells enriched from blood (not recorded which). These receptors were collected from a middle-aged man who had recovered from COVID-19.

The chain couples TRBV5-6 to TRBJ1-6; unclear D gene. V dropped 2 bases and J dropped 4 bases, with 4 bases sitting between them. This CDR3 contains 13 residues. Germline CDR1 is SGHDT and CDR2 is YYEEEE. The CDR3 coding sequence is TGTGCCAGCAGCTTACAGTATAATTCACCCCTCCACTTT. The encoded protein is CASSLQYNSPLHF.

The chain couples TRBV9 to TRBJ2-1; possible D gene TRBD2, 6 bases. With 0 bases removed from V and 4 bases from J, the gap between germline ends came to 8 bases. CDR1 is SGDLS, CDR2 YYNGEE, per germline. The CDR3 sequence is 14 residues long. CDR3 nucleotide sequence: TGTGCCAGCAGCGTAGCGGGGGAGTACAATGAGCAGTTCTTC. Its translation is CASSVAGEYNEQFF.

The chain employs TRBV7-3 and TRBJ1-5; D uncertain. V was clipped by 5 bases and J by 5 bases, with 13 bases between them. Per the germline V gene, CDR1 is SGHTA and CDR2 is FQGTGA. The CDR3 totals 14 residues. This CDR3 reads CASSPYGRDQPQHF. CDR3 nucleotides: TGTGCCAGCAGCCCTTACGGGCGGGATCAGCCCCAGCATTTT.

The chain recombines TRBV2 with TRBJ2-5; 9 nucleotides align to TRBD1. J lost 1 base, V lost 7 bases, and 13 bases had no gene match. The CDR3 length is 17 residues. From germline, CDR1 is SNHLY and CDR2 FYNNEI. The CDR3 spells CASNPGQGREGQETQYF. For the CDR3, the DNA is TGTGCCAGCAACCCGGGACAGGGAAGGGAGGGCCAAGAGACCCAGTACTTC.

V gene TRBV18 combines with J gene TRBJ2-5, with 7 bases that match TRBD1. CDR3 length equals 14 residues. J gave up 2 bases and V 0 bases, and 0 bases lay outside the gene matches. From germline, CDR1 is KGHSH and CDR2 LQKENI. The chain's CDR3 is CASSPPDRQETQYF. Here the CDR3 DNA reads TGTGCCAGCTCACCACCGGACAGGCAAGAGACCCAGTACTTC.

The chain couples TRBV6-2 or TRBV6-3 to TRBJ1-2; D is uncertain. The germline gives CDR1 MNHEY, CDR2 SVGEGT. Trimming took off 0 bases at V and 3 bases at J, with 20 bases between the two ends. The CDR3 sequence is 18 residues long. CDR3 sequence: CASSYSVLKGVEDYGYTF. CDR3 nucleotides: TGTGCCAGCAGTTACTCGGTTTTAAAGGGAGTTGAGGACTATGGCTACACCTTC.

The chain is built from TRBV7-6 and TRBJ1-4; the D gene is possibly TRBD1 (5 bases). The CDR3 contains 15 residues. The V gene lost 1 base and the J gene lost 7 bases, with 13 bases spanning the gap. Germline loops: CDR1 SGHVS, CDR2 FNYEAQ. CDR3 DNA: TGTGCCAGCAGCTTAGATGGGCAGGGAAGTGAAAAACTGTTTTTT. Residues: CASSLDGQGSEKLFF. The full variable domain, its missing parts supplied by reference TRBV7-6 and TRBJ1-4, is GAGVSQSPRYKVTKRGQDVALRCDPISGHVSLYWYRQALGQGPEFLTYFNYEAQQDKSGLPNDRFSAERPEGSISTLTIQRTEQRDSAMYRCASSLDGQGSEKLFFGSGTQLSVL.

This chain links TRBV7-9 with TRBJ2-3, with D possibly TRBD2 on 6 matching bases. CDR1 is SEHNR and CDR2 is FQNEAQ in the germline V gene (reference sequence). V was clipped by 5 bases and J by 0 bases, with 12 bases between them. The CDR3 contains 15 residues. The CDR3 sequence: CASSPGDASTDTQYF. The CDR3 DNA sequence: TGTGCCAGCAGCCCGGGGGACGCTAGCACAGATACGCAGTATTTT.

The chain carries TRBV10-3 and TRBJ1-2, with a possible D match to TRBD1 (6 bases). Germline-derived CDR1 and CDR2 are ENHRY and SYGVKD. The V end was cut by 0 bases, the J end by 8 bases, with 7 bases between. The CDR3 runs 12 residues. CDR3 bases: TGTGCCATCAGTGAGTCTCAGGGGGGCTACACCTTC. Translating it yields CAISESQGGYTF.

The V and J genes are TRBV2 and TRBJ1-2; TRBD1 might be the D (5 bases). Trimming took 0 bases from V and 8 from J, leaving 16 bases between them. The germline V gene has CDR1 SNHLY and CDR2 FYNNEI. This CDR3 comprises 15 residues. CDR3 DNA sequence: TGTGCCAGCAGTGAAGCGCTTGGGGGAGGAGAGGGCTACACCTTC. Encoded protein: CASSEALGGGEGYTF.

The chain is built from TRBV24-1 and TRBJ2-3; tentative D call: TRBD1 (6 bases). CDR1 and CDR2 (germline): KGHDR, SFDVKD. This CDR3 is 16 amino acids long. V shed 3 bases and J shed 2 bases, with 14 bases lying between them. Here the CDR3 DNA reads TGTGCCACCAGTGATCGGGACACTTACGCCACAGATACGCAGTATTTT. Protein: CATSDRDTYATDTQYF.

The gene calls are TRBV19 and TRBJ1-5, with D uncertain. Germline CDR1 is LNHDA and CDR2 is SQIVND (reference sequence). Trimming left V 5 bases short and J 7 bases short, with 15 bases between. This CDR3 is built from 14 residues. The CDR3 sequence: CASSALTGYQPQHF. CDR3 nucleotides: TGTGCCAGTAGTGCACTGACGGGATACCAGCCCCAGCATTTT.

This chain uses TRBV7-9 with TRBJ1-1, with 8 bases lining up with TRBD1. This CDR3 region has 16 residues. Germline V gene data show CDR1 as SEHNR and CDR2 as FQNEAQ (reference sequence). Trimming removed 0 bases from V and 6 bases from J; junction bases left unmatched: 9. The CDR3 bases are TGTGCCAGCAGCTTAGCATTGGGGTTACAGGGGGCTGAAGCTTTCTTT. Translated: CASSLALGLQGAEAFF.

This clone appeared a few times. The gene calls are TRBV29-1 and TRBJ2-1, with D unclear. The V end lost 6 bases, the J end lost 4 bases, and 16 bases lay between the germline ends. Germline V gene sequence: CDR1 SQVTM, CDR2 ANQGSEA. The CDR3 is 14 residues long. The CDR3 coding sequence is TGCAGCGTCCAAGAATTGAACAGATACAATGAGCAGTTCTTC. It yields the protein CSVQELNRYNEQFF.